This T cell receptor beta chain was obtained from a study of identical twins (dated by TCRdb to the mid-2010s). With respect to the entire study: TCR alpha and beta repertoires from monozygotic twins, unrelated adults of various ages and cord blood were deep-sequenced to test whether fetal clonotypes persist. To rule out contamination, replicate twin experiments were performed at different times with different library preparation protocols. What the authors observed across the whole study: Invariant T cells such as MAIT and iNKT could partly confound zero-insertion analyses, though diverse VJ usage argued against this for most clonotypes. The excess sharing between twins in beta out-of-frame sequences was weaker because fewer shared sequences reduced the signal-to-noise ratio. Compared with coincidental sharing between unrelated individuals, out-of-frame TCR alpha sequences shared between twins showed an excess of sequences with low generation probability. Because the same donors could not be followed over many years, the conclusions relied on cross-sectional statistical analysis. In monozygotic twins, out-of-frame TCR alpha sharing was systematically underestimated by recombination models, although the models agreed with sharing between unrelated individuals. Abundant cord blood beta clonotypes carried fewer insertions; young adult naive repertoires showed a weaker similar trend, while memory repertoires showed none.

Preparation of the library involved 5' RACE. Sequencing took place on an Illumina HiSeq 2000. A universal primer binding site was introduced by template switching, and a unique molecular identifier was present in the final cDNA, enabling accurate counting of TCR cDNA molecules. Specific primers in the conserved constant-segment region were used to synthesize first-strand cDNA for the TCR alpha and beta chains. To control for contamination, every cDNA library carried two barcodes: a SMART-Mk sample barcode plus Illumina barcodes. TruSeq adapter sequences, together with Illumina sample barcodes, were added in two successive PCR steps. TCR alpha and beta cDNA libraries were sequenced on the Illumina HiSeq platform with custom primers. In the source study's methods: MiGEC processed the raw reads to extract unique molecular identifiers, while MiXCR was used to determine the CDR3 positions. For each individual, recombination models were inferred using an EM algorithm with the repgenHMM and IGoR tools. The analysis of shared clonotypes was done with the tcR package in R, with sharing normalized by the product of cloneset sizes. To study raw recombination free of thymic and clonal selection effects, out-of-frame nonproductive sequences were analyzed. TCRdb passed the public sequencing reads through fastp at Q25 and MiXCR, retaining productive beta sequences. Identical CDR3 proteins give one entry, which carries the most common genes and DNA. TCRdb assigned the V and J calls; the authors' analysis was not used. Across this sample there are about 730,000 distinct CDR3 sequences, with about 20% seen only once. Clones ranked in the top ten supply over 4% of the sample.

This clonotype was observed a handful of times. This clone's antigen is unknown. The sample holds no much larger clone one base away, and base qualities are not on file. Every donor was a healthy Caucasian. Three pairs of female monozygotic twins, all aged roughly 18 to 29 years, were included in the twin cohort. RNA for TCR libraries was isolated from peripheral blood mononuclear cells. Per the germline V gene, SGHRS is the CDR1 and YFSETQ is the CDR2. CDR3 length: 18 amino acids, cysteine to phenylalanine. Here the CDR3 DNA is all that survives: 54 bases in frame from base 1. Trimming removed 7 bases from V and 4 bases from J; the gene matches leave 17 bases unexplained. The data also belong to a second study, concerning T cells expressing NK-cell markers. The second study reports: About 8 donors provided sorted CD3+CD56+NKG2C+, CD3+CD56+NKG2C- and CD3+CD56-NKG2C+ T-cell subsets, whose TCR beta-chain repertoires were profiled. Among the eight sequenced donors, seven were HCMV-seropositive and one was HCMV-seronegative. In several experiments an anti-gammadeltaTCR antibody was added to restrict sorting to alphabetaTCR-expressing T cells. For roughly six donors, the dominant CD3+CD56+NKG2C+ clonotypes were among the top 10 CD8+ clonotypes and accounted for 1.0-7.0% of CD8+ T cells. Those dominant clonotypes were again the most abundant among CD3+CD56-NKG2C+ cells in a handful of donors, at roughly 25-60.1%. Whether the expanded NKG2C-expressing T cell clones were specific for HCMV antigens remained unclear. The eight sequenced donors were randomly selected healthy volunteers, three men and five women. HCMV-specific IgG was detected in serum with a commercial ELISA kit to determine HCMV serostatus. Bulk peripheral blood T-cell repertoires were additionally sequenced from unsorted PBMC for six donors. MIGEC handled demultiplexing of the reads and grouping by UMI, while MiTCR was used to assemble and quantify clonotypes. To exclude erroneous sequences, only TCR cDNA sequences supported by at least two reads were retained. The tcR package was used for downstream repertoire analysis, and clonotypes were matched between fractions using CDR3 nucleotide sequence together with V segment. VDJmatch was used to annotate antigen specificity against VDJdb, with one amino acid substitution in CDR3 allowed.

The sequence came from a woman younger than 30 in good health. Sequencing input: PBMCs. The chain is assembled from TRBV5-1 and TRBJ2-3; 11 bases in between match TRBD2. This receptor has the CDR3 CASSDVASGRPGADTQYF. The DNA is TGCGCCAGCTCCGATGTCGCTAGCGGGAGGCCCGGCGCAGATACGCAGTATTTT.